This TCR beta chain was captured by sequencing in a study of T cells in Graves' hyperthyroidism and ophthalmopathy. Germline CDR1 and CDR2: GTSNPN and SVGIG (reference sequence). There are 13 residues in the CDR3. V shed 0 bases and J shed 2 bases, with 5 bases lying between them. Authors of the study amplified TCR beta CDR3 regions from RNA transcripts. HTBI primers were used for first-round RT-PCR of the TCR CDR3. From the multiplex PCR reads, TCRdb called clonotypes with MiXCR, one entry per CDR3 protein. The sample has under 350,000 distinct CDR3 sequences, around a sixth seen once. The sequence came from a woman in her fifties or sixties with Graves' hyperthyroidism. The rearrangement links TRBV30 to TRBJ1-3; D is uncertain. The sequencing sample was made of blood. The CDR3 loop reads CAWSVATGNTIYF. The CDR3 bases are TGTGCCTGGAGTGTAGCTACTGGAAACACCATATATTTT.